Below, 15 T cell receptor beta chains from the same sample are listed, as sequenced in a study of T cells in narcolepsy. Profiled with immunoSEQ multiplex PCR; TCRdb holds only in-frame clones, not every one. The profile shows under 35,000 clones, around 83% of them singletons. The sequenced sample was CD45RA- memory CD4+ T cells from PBMCs. These receptors all stem from a human donor with narcolepsy.

The V and J genes are TRBV29-1 and TRBJ1-2, with 8 bases matching TRBD1. The ends lost 3 bases at V and 6 bases at J; junction bases unmatched: 12. Germline loops: CDR1 SQVTM, CDR2 ANQGSEA. This CDR3 comprises 15 residues. CDR3 in amino acids: CSVEGGDRGLNGYTF. The CDR3 DNA reads TGCAGCGTTGAGGGCGGAGACAGGGGTTTGAATGGCTACACCTTC.

V gene TRBV6-4 combines with J gene TRBJ2-1; possibly TRBD1 or TRBD2 for D (5 bases each). Trimming took off 6 bases at V and 2 bases at J, with 14 bases between the two ends. This CDR3 spans 15 amino acids. The germline CDR1 and CDR2 sequences are MRHNA and SNTAGT. The DNA for the CDR3 is TGTGCCAGCAGCGAGGAGGCAGGGACCTACAATGAGCAGTTCTTC. It codes for CASSEEAGTYNEQFF.

The rearrangement joins TRBV4-1 to TRBJ1-5; TRBD1 agrees at 7 bases. Germline lookup yields CDR1 MGHRA and CDR2 YSYEKL. The CDR3 spans 16 residues. The junction had 7 bases not matched to a gene; V was cut back by 0 bases and J by 5 bases. The CDR3 protein is CASSQEGDREYQPQHF. The CDR3 bases are TGCGCCAGCAGCCAAGAGGGAGACAGGGAATATCAGCCCCAGCATTTT.

The chain has TRBV5-4 and TRBJ1-1; D gene uncertain. CDR1 SGHNT and CDR2 YYREEE come from the germline V gene (reference sequence). Deletions cut 0 bases from V and 3 bases from J, with 12 bases between. The length of the CDR3 is 15 residues. The CDR3 sequence is CASSLALTPHTEAFF. The DNA of the CDR3 is TGTGCCAGCAGCTTGGCCCTTACCCCTCACACTGAAGCTTTCTTT.

This clone was seen a few times. This rearrangement joins TRBV10-3 to TRBJ1-6, with unresolved D. V was cut by 0 bases and J by 9 bases, with 3 bases left in between. Germline CDR1 ENHRY, CDR2 SYGVKD. The CDR3 contains 12 residues. The CDR3 sequence: CAISESGSPLHF. The DNA for the CDR3 is TGTGCCATCAGTGAGTCGGGTTCACCCCTCCACTTT.

This clone is labeled medium-sized. The chain recombines TRBV7-9 with TRBJ2-7; no clear D gene. The CDR3 extends over 12 amino acids. The ends were cut back, 5 bases at V and 2 bases at J, with 7 bases in the middle. Germline CDR1 reads SEHNR; CDR2 reads FQNEAQ (reference sequence). CDR3 sequence: CASSTQTYEQYF. In DNA, the CDR3 is TGTGCCAGCAGCACGCAAACCTACGAGCAGTACTTC.

This clone was seen a few times. This specimen includes other DNA sequences encoding the same CDR3. The chain uses TRBV7-8 and TRBJ2-1; TRBD2 aligns across 7 bases. This CDR3 is built from 17 residues. In germline, CDR1 is SGHVS, CDR2 FQNEAQ. Germline trimming cut 5 bases from V and 4 bases from J; bases unmatched to any gene: 14. CDR3 amino acids: CASSGEGWGGLYNEQFF. The DNA of the CDR3 is TGTGCCAGCAGCGGAGAGGGTTGGGGGGGGTTATACAATGAGCAGTTCTTC.

The CDR3 DNA is TGTGCCAGTAGTACGACAGGGGGCCTCTATAGCAATCAGCCCCAGCATTTT. The encoded protein is CASSTTGGLYSNQPQHF. The chain couples TRBV19 to TRBJ1-5; 10 bases agree with TRBD1. This CDR3 spans 17 amino acids. In germline, CDR1 is LNHDA, CDR2 SQIVND (reference sequence). V shed 4 bases, J shed 0 bases, and the junction held 6 bases outside the gene matches.

The chain joins TRBV19 to TRBJ2-1; 9 bases match TRBD2. Germline CDR1 and CDR2: LNHDA and SQIVND (reference sequence). The CDR3 sequence is 16 residues long. Trimming at V came to 3 bases and at J to 8 bases, leaving 11 bases not matched to a gene. The CDR3 here is CASSILSSGGPHEQFF. DNA of the CDR3: TGTGCCAGTAGTATTCTTTCCAGCGGGGGGCCGCATGAGCAGTTCTTC.

To note about this clone: The sample carries other DNA sequences with the same CDR3. This chain links TRBV5-1 with TRBJ2-5; D remains ambiguous. Germline V gene lookup returns CDR1 SGHRS and CDR2 YFSETQ. The CDR3 is 13 amino acids. Trimming left V 0 bases short and J 5 bases short, with 8 bases between. This chain's CDR3 is CASSLVGAETQYF. In nucleotides, the CDR3 is TGCGCCAGCAGCTTGGTCGGTGCGGAGACCCAGTACTTC.

This clone was detected once. This chain joins TRBV6-4 and TRBJ1-5; D not resolved. CDR3 length equals 15 residues. Per the germline V gene, CDR1 is MRHNA and CDR2 is SNTAGT. The DNA for the CDR3 is TGTGCGACCCCTAGCCCCCGGGGAGGAAATCAGCCCCAGCATTTT. This sequence encodes CATPSPRGGNQPQHF.

CDR3 DNA: TGTGCCACCCGGACAGCCTCCTATAATTCACCCCTCCACTTT. Translated: CATRTASYNSPLHF. The chain couples TRBV19 to TRBJ1-6, with D perhaps TRBD1 (6 bases). This CDR3 contains 14 residues. The germline V gene has CDR1 LNHDA and CDR2 SQIVND (reference sequence). The V end lost 10 bases, the J end lost 0 bases, and 10 bases lay between the germline ends.

The V and J genes are TRBV18 and TRBJ2-1, with D tentatively TRBD1 (6 bases). Trimming took 1 base from V and 2 from J, leaving 15 bases between them. The germline gives CDR1 KGHSH, CDR2 LQKENI. The CDR3 spans 17 residues. DNA of the CDR3: TGTGCCAGCTCACCACGGGGGATACAGGGCACCTACAATGAGCAGTTCTTC. It translates to CASSPRGIQGTYNEQFF.

This chain connects TRBV7-8 to TRBJ2-7, with D possibly being TRBD1 (6 bases). Germline CDR1 and CDR2: SGHVS and FQNEAQ. V was clipped by 5 bases and J by 0 bases, with 14 bases between them. The CDR3 is 15 residues long. CDR3 region: CASSPPGHLSYEQYF. The CDR3 DNA reads as TGTGCCAGCAGCCCTCCGGGACACCTCTCCTACGAGCAGTACTTC.

This sequence joins TRBV19 and TRBJ2-3; 7 bases agree with TRBD1. Looked up from germline, CDR1 is LNHDA and CDR2 is SQIVND (reference sequence). The CDR3 is made up of 15 amino acids. V lost 3 bases and J lost 0; bases outside the gene matches: 3. As DNA, the CDR3 is TGTGCCAGTAGTATGGGCAGGGGGAGCACAGATACGCAGTATTTT. This sequence encodes CASSMGRGSTDTQYF.